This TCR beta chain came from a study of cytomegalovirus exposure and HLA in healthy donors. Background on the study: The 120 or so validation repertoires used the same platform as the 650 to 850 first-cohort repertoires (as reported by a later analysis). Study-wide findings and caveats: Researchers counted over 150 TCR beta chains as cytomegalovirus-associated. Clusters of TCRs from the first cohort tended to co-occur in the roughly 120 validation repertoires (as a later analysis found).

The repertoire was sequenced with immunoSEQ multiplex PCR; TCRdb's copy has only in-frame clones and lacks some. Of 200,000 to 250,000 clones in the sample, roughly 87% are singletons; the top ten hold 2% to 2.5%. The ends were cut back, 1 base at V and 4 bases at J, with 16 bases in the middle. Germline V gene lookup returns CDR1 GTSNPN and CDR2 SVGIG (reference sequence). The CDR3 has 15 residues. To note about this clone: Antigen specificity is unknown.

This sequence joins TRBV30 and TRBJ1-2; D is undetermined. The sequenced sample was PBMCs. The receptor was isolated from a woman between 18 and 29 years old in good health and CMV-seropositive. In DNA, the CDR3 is TGTGCCTGGAGTGATACGTCAGGAACCCGCTATGGCTACACCTTC. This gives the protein CAWSDTSGTRYGYTF. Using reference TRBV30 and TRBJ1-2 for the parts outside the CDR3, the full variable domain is SQTIHQWPATLVQPVGSPLSLECTVEGTSNPNLYWYRQAAGRGLQLLFYSVGIGQISSEVPQNLSASRPQDRQFILSSKKLLLSDSGFYLCAWSDTSGTRYGYTFGSGTRLTVV.